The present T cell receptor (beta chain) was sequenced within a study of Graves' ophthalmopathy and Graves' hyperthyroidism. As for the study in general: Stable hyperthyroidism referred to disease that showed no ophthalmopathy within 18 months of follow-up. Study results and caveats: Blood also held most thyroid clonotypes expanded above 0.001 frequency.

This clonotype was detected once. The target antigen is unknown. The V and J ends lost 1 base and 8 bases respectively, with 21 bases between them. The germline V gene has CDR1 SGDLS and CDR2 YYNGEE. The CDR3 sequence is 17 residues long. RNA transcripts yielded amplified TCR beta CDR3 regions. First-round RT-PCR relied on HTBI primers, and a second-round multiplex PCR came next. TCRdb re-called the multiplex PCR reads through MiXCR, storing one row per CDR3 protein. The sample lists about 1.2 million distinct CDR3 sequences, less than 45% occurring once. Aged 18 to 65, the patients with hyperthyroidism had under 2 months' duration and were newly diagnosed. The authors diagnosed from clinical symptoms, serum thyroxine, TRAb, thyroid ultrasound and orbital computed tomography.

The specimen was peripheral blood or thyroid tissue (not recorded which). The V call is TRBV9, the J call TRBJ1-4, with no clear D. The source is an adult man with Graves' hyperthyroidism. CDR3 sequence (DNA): TGTGCCAGCAGCGTAAGCCCTGGAACCGGGGTAGGGGAAAAACTGTTTTTT. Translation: CASSVSPGTGVGEKLFF. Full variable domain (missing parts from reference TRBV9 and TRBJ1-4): DSGVTQTPKHLITATGQRVTLRCSPRSGDLSVYWYQQSLDQGLQFLIQYYNGEERAKGNILERFSAQQFPDLHSELNLSSLELGDSALYFCASSVSPGTGVGEKLFFGSGTQLSVL.